The present entry profiles one T cell receptor (beta chain) with its context. CDR3 size: 14 residues. CDR1 and CDR2 from the germline V gene are SGHNT and YYREEE (reference sequence). J was trimmed by 7 bases and V by 5 bases; bases with no gene match: 4. The assay was immunoSEQ multiplex PCR, and TCRdb's table has in-frame clones only and misses some. Of around 130,000 clones in the sample, approximately 80% are singletons; the top ten hold approximately 16%. The sample originates from a study of blood T cell repertoires in COVID-19. The chain is built from TRBV5-4 and TRBJ2-1; 12 nucleotides align to TRBD1. The sequence derives from a man aged 50 or older with acute or convalescent COVID-19. Material: peripheral blood. The CDR3 coding sequence is TGTGCCAGCAGGGGACAGGGGGCGCGGAATGAGCAGTTCTTC. Protein sequence: CASRGQGARNEQFF.